The 29 T cell receptor beta chains below all came from one sample that was sequenced in a study of T cell responses to AZD1222 COVID-19 vaccine. Sequencing used immunoSEQ multiplex PCR; TCRdb keeps in-frame clones, though not all of them. The data hold some 80,000 clones, with 90% observed a single time. Sequenced material: peripheral blood, taken on day 0 of AZD1222 vaccination. The receptors were sampled from an adult in good health.

The rearrangement joins TRBV4-1 to TRBJ2-1; D uncertain. The CDR3 length is 16 residues. V was pared by 5 bases and J by 0 bases, with 14 bases between. CDR1 MGHRA and CDR2 YSYEKL come from the germline V gene. In DNA, the CDR3 is TGCGCCAGCAGCAGTACCAAGGACCGCTCCTACAATGAGCAGTTCTTC. It yields the protein CASSSTKDRSYNEQFF.

As concerns this clone: Other DNA variants within this sample encode the same CDR3. The chain combines TRBV3-1 (or the pseudogene TRBV3-2) with TRBJ2-5, with D perhaps being TRBD1 or TRBD2 (6 bases each). V lost 1 base to trimming and J lost 4 bases, with 16 bases between them. Per germline, CDR1 LGHDT and CDR2 YNNKEL (reference sequence). The CDR3 runs 16 residues. The CDR3 DNA reads TGTGCCAGCAGCCAAGGTTTGGGGGGCCGGGGAGAGACCCAGTACTTC. It codes for CASSQGLGGRGETQYF.

This clone is a singleton in its sample. The rearrangement uses TRBV7-2 and TRBJ2-1, with 8 bases lining up with TRBD1. The CDR3 extends over 15 amino acids. Germline V gene data show CDR1 as SGHTA and CDR2 as FQGNSA. With 1 base clipped from V and 6 bases from J, the junction kept 5 bases outside the gene matches. In nucleotides, the CDR3 is TGTGCCAGCAGCTTAGTACAGGGGGTCGGCAATGAGCAGTTCTTC. Protein sequence: CASSLVQGVGNEQFF.

V and J are TRBV28 and TRBJ1-2; D is undetermined. This CDR3 is built from 14 residues. CDR1 is MDHEN, CDR2 SYDVKM, per germline. V gave up 3 bases and J gave up 0 bases, with 8 bases separating them. CDR3 coding DNA: TGTGCCAGCAGTTTGGTGATCCCTAACTATGGCTACACCTTC. Its protein product is CASSLVIPNYGYTF.

V and J are TRBV25-1 and TRBJ2-6; perhaps TRBD2 as D (6 bases). The CDR3 runs to 18 residues. Germline V gene data show CDR1 as MGHDK and CDR2 as SYGVNS. The germline V and J ends were trimmed by 1 base and 3 bases, with 16 bases remaining between them. In nucleotides, the CDR3 is TGTGCCAGCAGTGAATTTGGAGGGGCCGGCAATGGGGCCAACGTCCTGACTTTC. Protein product: CASSEFGGAGNGANVLTF.

This chain connects TRBV6-1 to TRBJ2-2; no clear D gene. Trimming cost V 2 bases and J 7 bases, with 5 bases left between them. There are 12 residues in the CDR3. CDR1 and CDR2 (germline): MNHNS, SASEGT. CDR3 sequence: CASSELVGELFF. As DNA, the CDR3 is TGTGCCAGCAGTGAACTAGTCGGGGAGCTGTTTTTT.

This chain uses TRBV2 with TRBJ1-2; perhaps TRBD1 as D (5 bases). The CDR3 is 13 amino acids. The germline V gene has CDR1 SNHLY and CDR2 FYNNEI. Trimming took off 5 bases at V and 4 bases at J, with 11 bases between the two ends. The chain's CDR3 is CASSLGGAYGYTF. CDR3 coding DNA: TGTGCCAGCAGTTTAGGAGGGGCCTATGGCTACACCTTC.

The chain is built from TRBV7-2 and TRBJ2-1; tentatively, D is TRBD2 (6 bases). CDR3 length equals 14 residues. The germline gives CDR1 SGHTA, CDR2 FQGNSA. Trimming took 7 bases from V and 10 from J, leaving 20 bases between them. The CDR3 loop reads CASTPWGDPGEQFF. In DNA form, the CDR3 reads TGTGCCAGCACCCCATGGGGGGACCCAGGGGAGCAGTTCTTC.

This rearrangement joins TRBV7-2 to TRBJ2-1; 11 bases fit TRBD2. Germline-derived CDR1 and CDR2 are SGHTA and FQGNSA. After removal of 3 bases from V and 4 bases from J, the junction contained 2 bases not matched to a gene. The CDR3 sequence is 15 residues long. The CDR3: CASSFSGGGYNEQFF. CDR3 bases: TGTGCCAGCAGCTTTAGCGGGGGGGGATACAATGAGCAGTTCTTC.

The rearrangement links TRBV4-1 to TRBJ1-1; D is unresolved. Trimming pared 2 bases from V and 1 base from J, leaving 8 bases between. This CDR3 has 14 amino acids. The germline V gene encodes CDR1 MGHRA and CDR2 YSYEKL. CDR3 DNA: TGCGCCAGCAGCCAACACGATACGAACACTGAAGCTTTCTTT. Its protein is CASSQHDTNTEAFF.

J is TRBJ2-2 and V is TRBV29-1; perhaps TRBD1 as D (5 bases). Germline loops: CDR1 SQVTM, CDR2 ANQGSEA. V was trimmed by 4 bases and J by 1 base, leaving 10 bases between them. The CDR3 extends over 14 amino acids. The CDR3 reads CSVVKGMNTGELFF. The CDR3, as DNA: TGCAGCGTTGTCAAGGGGATGAACACCGGGGAGCTGTTTTTT.

About this clone: This same CDR3 is encoded by further DNA sequences in the sample. The CDR3 bases are TGTGCCACCAGTGATTGGGGCCTTAACTATGGCTACACCTTC. As protein: CATSDWGLNYGYTF. The chain has TRBV24-1 and TRBJ1-2; D perhaps matches TRBD1 (5 bases). V was clipped by 2 bases and J by 1 base, with 7 bases between them. The CDR3 contains 14 residues. Germline CDR1 reads KGHDR; CDR2 reads SFDVKD.

V gene TRBV2 combines with J gene TRBJ1-1, with a possible D match to TRBD1 (5 bases). Looked up from germline, CDR1 is SNHLY and CDR2 is FYNNEI. Trimming removed 7 bases at V and 4 bases at J, with 13 bases between. CDR3 size: 13 residues. The chain's CDR3 is CASNKDIPTEAFF. In DNA, the CDR3 is TGTGCCAGCAATAAGGACATACCCACTGAAGCTTTCTTT.

The J gene is TRBJ2-7, the V gene TRBV29-1, with D possibly TRBD1 on 6 matching bases. The CDR3 covers 12 residues. Germline V lookup: CDR1 SQVTM, CDR2 ANQGSEA. V was shortened by 5 bases and J by 2 bases, with 10 bases between the two germline ends. The CDR3 coding sequence is TGCAGCGTTTCAGGGGCTACCTACGAGCAGTACTTC. Translation gives CSVSGATYEQYF.

Worth noting for this clone: The sample holds other DNA sequences that translate to the same CDR3. The chain couples TRBV7-2 to TRBJ1-2; no clear D gene. CDR3 size: 11 residues. Germline CDR1 is SGHTA and CDR2 is FQGNSA. Trimming left V 6 bases short and J 2 bases short, with 4 bases between. CDR3 residues: CASRQNYGYTF. CDR3 nucleotides: TGTGCCAGCAGACAGAACTATGGCTACACCTTC.

The chain joins TRBV4-1 to TRBJ1-1, with D tentatively TRBD1 (6 bases). This CDR3 is built from 15 residues. Trimming removed 0 bases from V and 0 bases from J, with 8 bases in between. Germline-derived CDR1 and CDR2 are MGHRA and YSYEKL. The CDR3: CASSQERGVNTEAFF. The CDR3 region has the DNA TGCGCCAGCAGCCAAGAGAGGGGGGTGAACACTGAAGCTTTCTTT.

This chain uses TRBV18 with TRBJ2-7; 8 nucleotides match TRBD1. The germline V gene encodes CDR1 KGHSH and CDR2 LQKENI. The CDR3 is made up of 14 amino acids. V trimming: 4 bases; J trimming: 6 bases; junction bases outside the gene matches: 8. The CDR3 is CASSLAPGGPEQYF. In DNA form, the CDR3 reads TGTGCCAGCTCACTCGCTCCAGGGGGCCCCGAGCAGTACTTC.

In DNA form, the CDR3 reads TGTGCCAGCATTTCAGGGGGCAGAGAGACCCAGTACTTC. Protein product: CASISGGRETQYF. The genes are TRBV12-3 or TRBV12-4 and TRBJ2-5; 8 bases map to TRBD1. This CDR3 region has 13 residues. V was pared by 7 bases and J by 4 bases, with 5 bases of the junction left unmatched.

Here the CDR3 reads CSASYPGKDNEQFF. The CDR3 DNA follows: TGCAGTGCTAGTTATCCAGGGAAGGACAATGAGCAGTTCTTC. The chain combines TRBV20-1 with TRBJ2-1, with D perhaps matching TRBD1 (5 bases). The CDR3 is 14 residues long. Per the germline V gene, CDR1 is DFQATT and CDR2 is SNEGSKA (reference sequence). Trimming pared 3 bases from V and 5 bases from J, leaving 14 bases between.

The V gene is TRBV15, the J gene TRBJ1-2; 7 bases map to TRBD1. CDR1 is LNHNV, CDR2 YYDKDF, per germline (reference sequence). CDR3 length: 16 amino acids. Germline trimming cut 0 bases from V and 6 bases from J; bases unmatched to any gene: 10. CDR3: CATSRDRLGQVHGYTF. CDR3 bases: TGTGCCACCAGCAGAGATCGCTTAGGACAGGTTCATGGCTACACCTTC.

The chain combines TRBV27 with TRBJ2-1; D could derive from TRBD1 or TRBD2 (5 bases each). The germline V gene encodes CDR1 MNHEY and CDR2 SMNVEV (reference sequence). V dropped 3 bases and J dropped 5 bases, with 17 bases sitting between them. The CDR3 sequence is 16 residues long. The CDR3 sequence: CASSFEISGGNNEQFF. The CDR3 region has the DNA TGTGCCAGCAGTTTCGAGATCTCTGGGGGAAACAATGAGCAGTTCTTC.

This chain uses TRBV3-1 (or the pseudogene TRBV3-2) with TRBJ1-5; tentative D call: TRBD1 (5 bases). This CDR3 spans 16 amino acids. The germline CDR1 and CDR2 sequences are LGHDT and YNNKEL (reference sequence). V gave up 1 base and J gave up 2 bases, with 12 bases separating them. The CDR3 DNA is TGTGCCAGCAGCCAAGCCAGGGTTGGGGGCAATCAGCCCCAGCATTTT. It specifies CASSQARVGGNQPQHF.

This sequence joins TRBV11-3 and TRBJ2-3; weak D call: TRBD2 (5 bases). The CDR3 has 14 residues. V was pared by 5 bases and J by 4 bases, with 13 bases between. Germline V gene lookup returns CDR1 SGHNT and CDR2 YENEEA. CDR3 nucleotides: TGTGCCAGCAGCCCCGAGGGAGCCGCAGATACGCAGTATTTT. As protein: CASSPEGAADTQYF.

The chain joins TRBV6-2 or TRBV6-3 to TRBJ1-5; D uncertain. V lost 1 base to trimming and J lost 7 bases, with 14 bases between them. CDR3 length: 15 amino acids. Looked up from germline, CDR1 is MNHEY and CDR2 is SVGEGT. The CDR3 region is CASSYWAEMVQPQHF. The CDR3 DNA is TGTGCCAGCAGTTACTGGGCAGAGATGGTACAGCCCCAGCATTTT.

This clone has more than one count but fewer than ten. The V gene is TRBV6-5, the J gene TRBJ1-5; weak D call: TRBD1 (6 bases). CDR1 is MNHEY, CDR2 SVGAGI, per germline. Trimming took 6 bases from V and 9 from J, leaving 12 bases between them. This CDR3 has 12 amino acids. CDR3 loop: CASSTRGGPQHF. CDR3 bases: TGTGCCAGCAGCACAAGGGGGGGGCCCCAGCATTTT.

In this sample, this clone turned up once. The J gene is TRBJ1-6, the V gene TRBV7-2; D may be TRBD1 (6 bases). V lost 9 bases and J 17 bases, leaving 20 bases between the germline ends. The CDR3 contains 12 residues. The germline gives CDR1 SGHTA, CDR2 FQGNSA. CDR3 in DNA: TGTGCCAGTCGAAACTCCGGGACATTCTTCCACTTT. Protein: CASRNSGTFFHF.

The rearrangement uses TRBV6-5 and TRBJ1-6; 11 bases map to TRBD1. The CDR3 contains 13 residues. Looked up from germline, CDR1 is MNHEY and CDR2 is SVGAGI. V was clipped by 6 bases and J by 10 bases; unmatched bases: 2. The chain's CDR3 is CASRDRGLSPLHF. The CDR3 DNA reads as TGTGCCAGCAGGGACAGGGGGCTATCACCCCTCCACTTT.

This clone was seen once. The chain recombines TRBV5-6 with TRBJ2-7; possibly TRBD2 for D (5 bases). V was cut by 2 bases and J by 5 bases, with 11 bases left in between. Germline CDR1 reads SGHDT; CDR2 reads YYEEEE. The CDR3 spans 13 residues. As DNA, the CDR3 is TGTGCCAGCAGCTTCAGAGGGTACGACGAGCAGTACTTC. This gives the protein CASSFRGYDEQYF.

This chain uses TRBV27 with TRBJ2-5, with D maybe TRBD1 (6 bases). The CDR3 has 14 amino acids. Germline CDR1 and CDR2: MNHEY and SMNVEV (reference sequence). V lost 5 bases to trimming and J lost 6 bases, with 16 bases between them. CDR3 bases: TGTGCCAGCAGTCCCGGACAGTTATGGAAGACCCAGTACTTC. Its translation: CASSPGQLWKTQYF.